The source of this T cell receptor beta chain is a study of CD8 T cells in Susac syndrome. An amount of RNA that ranged from 0.5 to 1 ug was reverse transcribed with random hexamers. By means of immunoSEQ multiplex PCR, TCR beta CDR3 spanning 54 Vbeta and 13 Jbeta underwent amplification. TCRdb re-derived calls from the immunoSEQ multiplex PCR reads in MiXCR, one entry per CDR3 protein. This table has some 400,000 distinct CDR3 sequences, about 85% appearing once. There are 15 residues in the CDR3. V shed 7 bases and J shed 3 bases, with 17 bases lying between them. Germline V lookup: CDR1 SNHLY, CDR2 FYNNEI. TEMRA cells were FACS-enriched, unlike CD8+ and CD4+ T cells, which were negatively isolated.

V is TRBV2 and J is TRBJ2-3; TRBD1 or TRBD2 may be the D gene (6 bases each). The specimen sequenced was CD8+ T cells from PBMCs. This TCR was recovered from a human donor with multiple sclerosis. CDR3 DNA sequence: TGTGCCAGCAATAAGGGGGGAGCATGGACAGATACGCAGTATTTT. The encoded protein is CASNKGGAWTDTQYF.